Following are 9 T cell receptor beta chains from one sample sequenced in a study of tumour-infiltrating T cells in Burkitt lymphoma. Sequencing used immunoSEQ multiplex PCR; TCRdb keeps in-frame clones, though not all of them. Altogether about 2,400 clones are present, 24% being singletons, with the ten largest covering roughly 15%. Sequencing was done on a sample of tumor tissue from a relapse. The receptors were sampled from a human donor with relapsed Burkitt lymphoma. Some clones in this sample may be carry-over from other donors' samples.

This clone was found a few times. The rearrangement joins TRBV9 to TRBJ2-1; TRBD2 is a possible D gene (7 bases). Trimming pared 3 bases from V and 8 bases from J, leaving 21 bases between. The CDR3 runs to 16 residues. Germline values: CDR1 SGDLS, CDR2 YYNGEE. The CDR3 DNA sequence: TGTGCCAGCAGCGACGCCGGGAAGGGGGGGAGGGATGAGCAGTTCTTC. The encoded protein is CASSDAGKGGRDEQFF.

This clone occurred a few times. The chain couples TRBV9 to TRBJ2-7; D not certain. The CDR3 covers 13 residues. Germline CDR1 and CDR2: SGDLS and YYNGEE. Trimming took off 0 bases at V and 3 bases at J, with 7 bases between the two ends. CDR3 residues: CASSVDNHYEQYF. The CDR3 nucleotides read TGTGCCAGCAGCGTAGACAACCACTACGAGCAGTACTTC.

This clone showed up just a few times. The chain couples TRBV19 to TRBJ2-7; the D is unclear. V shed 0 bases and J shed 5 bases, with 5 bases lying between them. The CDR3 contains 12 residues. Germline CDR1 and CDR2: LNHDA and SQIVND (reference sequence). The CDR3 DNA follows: TGTGCCAGTAGTATAGATATAAACGAGCAGTACTTC. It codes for CASSIDINEQYF.

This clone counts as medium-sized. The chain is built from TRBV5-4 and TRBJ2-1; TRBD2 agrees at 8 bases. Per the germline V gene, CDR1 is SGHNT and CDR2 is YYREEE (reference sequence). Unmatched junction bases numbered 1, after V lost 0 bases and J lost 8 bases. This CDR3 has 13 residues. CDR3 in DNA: TGTGCCAGCAGCTTGGGAGCGGGGGATGAGCAGTTCTTC. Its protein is CASSLGAGDEQFF.

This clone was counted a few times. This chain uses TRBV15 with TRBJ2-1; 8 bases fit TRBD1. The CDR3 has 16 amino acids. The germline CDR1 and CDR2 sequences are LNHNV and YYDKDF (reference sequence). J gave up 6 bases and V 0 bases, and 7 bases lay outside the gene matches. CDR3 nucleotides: TGTGCCACCAGCAGAGACCGGACAGGGAAAGGCAATGAGCAGTTCTTC. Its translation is CATSRDRTGKGNEQFF.

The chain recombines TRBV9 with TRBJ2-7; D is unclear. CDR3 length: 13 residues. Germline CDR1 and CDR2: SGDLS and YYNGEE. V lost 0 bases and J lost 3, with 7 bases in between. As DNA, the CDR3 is TGTGCCAGCAGCGTAGAACCGAGCTACGAGCAGTACTTC. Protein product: CASSVEPSYEQYF.

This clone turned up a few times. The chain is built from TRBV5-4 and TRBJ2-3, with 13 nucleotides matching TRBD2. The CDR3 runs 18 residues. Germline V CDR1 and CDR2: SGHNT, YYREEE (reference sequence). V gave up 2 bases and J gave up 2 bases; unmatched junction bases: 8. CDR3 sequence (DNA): TGTGCCAGCAGCTTCAGACTAGCGGGGGGTATCTTCACAGATACGCAGTATTTT. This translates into CASSFRLAGGIFTDTQYF.

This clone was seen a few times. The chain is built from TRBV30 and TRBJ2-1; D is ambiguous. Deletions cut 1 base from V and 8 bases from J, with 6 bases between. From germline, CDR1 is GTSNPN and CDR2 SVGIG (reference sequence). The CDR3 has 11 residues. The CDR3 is CAWSALYEQFF. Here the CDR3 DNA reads TGTGCCTGGAGTGCCCTTTATGAGCAGTTCTTC.

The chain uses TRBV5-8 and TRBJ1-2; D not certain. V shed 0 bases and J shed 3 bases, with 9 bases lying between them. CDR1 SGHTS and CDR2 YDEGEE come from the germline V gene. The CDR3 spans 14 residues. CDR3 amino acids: CASSLAGHHYGYTF. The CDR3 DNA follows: TGTGCCAGCAGCTTGGCCGGGCATCACTATGGCTACACCTTC.